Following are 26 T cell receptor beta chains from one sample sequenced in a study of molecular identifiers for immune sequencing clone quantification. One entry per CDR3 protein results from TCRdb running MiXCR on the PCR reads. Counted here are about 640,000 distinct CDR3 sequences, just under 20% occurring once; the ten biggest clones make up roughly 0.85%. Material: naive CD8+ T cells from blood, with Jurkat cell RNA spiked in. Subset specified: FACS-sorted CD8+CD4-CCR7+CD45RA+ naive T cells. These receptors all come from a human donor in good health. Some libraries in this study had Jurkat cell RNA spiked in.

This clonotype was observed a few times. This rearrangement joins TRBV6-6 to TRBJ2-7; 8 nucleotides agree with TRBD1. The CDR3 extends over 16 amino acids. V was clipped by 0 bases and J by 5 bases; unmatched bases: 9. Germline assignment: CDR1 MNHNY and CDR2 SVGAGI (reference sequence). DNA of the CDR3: TGTGCCAGCAGTTACTCTATGTGGACAGGGAAGGACGAGCAGTACTTC. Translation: CASSYSMWTGKDEQYF.

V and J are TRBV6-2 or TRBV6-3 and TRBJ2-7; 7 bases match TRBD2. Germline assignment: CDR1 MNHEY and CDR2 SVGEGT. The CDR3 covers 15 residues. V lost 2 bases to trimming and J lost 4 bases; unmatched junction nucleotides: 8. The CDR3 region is CASSYPRDYRYEQYF. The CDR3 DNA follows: TGTGCCAGCAGTTACCCCCGGGACTACCGTTACGAGCAGTACTTC.

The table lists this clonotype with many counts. The CDR3 sequence: CASSPLGESGANVLTF. In DNA form, the CDR3 reads TGTGCCAGCTCACCACTGGGGGAGTCTGGGGCCAACGTCCTGACTTTC. The V call is TRBV18, the J call TRBJ2-6; D may be TRBD1 or TRBD2 (5 bases each). The CDR3 length is 16 residues. The V gene lost 1 base and the J gene lost 1 base, with 8 bases spanning the gap. The V gene's germline CDR1 is KGHSH and CDR2 LQKENI. Complete variable domain (other parts from reference TRBV18 and TRBJ2-6): NAGVMQNPRHLVRRRGQEARLRCSPMKGHSHVYWYRQLPEEGLKFMVYLQKENIIDESGMPKERFSAEFPKEGPSILRIQQVVRGDSAAYFCASSPLGESGANVLTFGAGSRLTVL.

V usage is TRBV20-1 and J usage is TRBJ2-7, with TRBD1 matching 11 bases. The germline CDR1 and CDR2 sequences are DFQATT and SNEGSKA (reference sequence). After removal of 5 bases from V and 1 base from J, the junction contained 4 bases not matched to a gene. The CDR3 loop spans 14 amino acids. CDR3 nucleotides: TGCAGTGCTCTCGGACAGGGGGCTTCCTACGAGCAGTACTTC. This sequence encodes CSALGQGASYEQYF.

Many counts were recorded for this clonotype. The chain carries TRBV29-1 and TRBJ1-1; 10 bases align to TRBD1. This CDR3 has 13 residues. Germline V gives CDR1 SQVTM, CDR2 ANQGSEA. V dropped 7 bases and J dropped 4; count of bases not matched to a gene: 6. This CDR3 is CSGAGQGVTEAFF. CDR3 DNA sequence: TGCAGCGGAGCCGGACAGGGGGTCACTGAAGCTTTCTTT.

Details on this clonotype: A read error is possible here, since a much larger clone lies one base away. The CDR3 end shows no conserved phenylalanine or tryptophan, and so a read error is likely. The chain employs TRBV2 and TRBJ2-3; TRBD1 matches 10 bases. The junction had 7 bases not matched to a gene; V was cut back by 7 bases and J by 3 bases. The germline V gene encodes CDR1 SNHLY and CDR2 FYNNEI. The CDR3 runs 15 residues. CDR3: CASKETGGTTDTQYS. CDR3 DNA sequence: TGTGCCAGCAAAGAGACAGGGGGCACAACAGATACGCAGTATTCT.

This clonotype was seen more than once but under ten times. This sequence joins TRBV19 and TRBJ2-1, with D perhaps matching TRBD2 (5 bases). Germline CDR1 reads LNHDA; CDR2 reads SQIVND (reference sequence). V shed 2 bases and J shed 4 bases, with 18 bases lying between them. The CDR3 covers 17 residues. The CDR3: CASSIIASAGQYNEQFF. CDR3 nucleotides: TGTGCCAGTAGTATAATCGCTTCCGCGGGCCAATACAATGAGCAGTTCTTC.

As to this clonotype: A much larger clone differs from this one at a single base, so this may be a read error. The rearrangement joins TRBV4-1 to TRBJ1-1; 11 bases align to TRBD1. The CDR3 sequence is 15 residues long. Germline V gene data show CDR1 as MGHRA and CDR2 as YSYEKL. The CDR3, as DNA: TGCGCCGGCAGCATAGGACAGGGGGCGAAGACTGAAGCTTTCTTT. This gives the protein CAGSIGQGAKTEAFF.

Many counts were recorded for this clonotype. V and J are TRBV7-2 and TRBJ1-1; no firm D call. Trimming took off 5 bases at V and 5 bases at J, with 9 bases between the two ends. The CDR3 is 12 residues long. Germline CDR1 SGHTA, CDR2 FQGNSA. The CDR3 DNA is TGTGCCAGCAGCACTATGGGGACTGAAGCTTTCTTT. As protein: CASSTMGTEAFF.

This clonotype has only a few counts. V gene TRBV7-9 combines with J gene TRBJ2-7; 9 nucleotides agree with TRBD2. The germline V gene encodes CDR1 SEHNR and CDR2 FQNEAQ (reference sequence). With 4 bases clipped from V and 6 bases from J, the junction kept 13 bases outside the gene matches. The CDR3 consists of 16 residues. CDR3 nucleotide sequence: TGTGCCAGCAGCTCGACTATGGATAGCGGGGGTCTCGAGCAGTACTTC. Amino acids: CASSSTMDSGGLEQYF.

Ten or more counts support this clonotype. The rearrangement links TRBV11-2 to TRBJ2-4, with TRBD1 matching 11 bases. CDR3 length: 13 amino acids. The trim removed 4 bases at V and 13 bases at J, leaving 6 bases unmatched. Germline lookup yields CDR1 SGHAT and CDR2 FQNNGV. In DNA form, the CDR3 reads TGTGCCAGCAGCTACCCTGGGACAGGGGGACAGTACTTC. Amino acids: CASSYPGTGGQYF.

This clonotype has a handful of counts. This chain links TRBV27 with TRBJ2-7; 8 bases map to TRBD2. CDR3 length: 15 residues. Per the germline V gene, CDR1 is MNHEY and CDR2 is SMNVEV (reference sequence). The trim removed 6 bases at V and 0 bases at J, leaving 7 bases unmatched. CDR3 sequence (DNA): TGTGCCAGCAGCCCAGCGCTAGCGGGCTCCTACGAGCAGTACTTC. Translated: CASSPALAGSYEQYF.

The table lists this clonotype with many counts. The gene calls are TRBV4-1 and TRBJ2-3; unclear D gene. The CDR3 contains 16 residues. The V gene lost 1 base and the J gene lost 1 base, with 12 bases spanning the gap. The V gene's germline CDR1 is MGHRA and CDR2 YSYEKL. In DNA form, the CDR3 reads TGCGCCAGCAGCCAAGTTGGGGTTAGAGGCACAGATACGCAGTATTTT. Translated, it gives CASSQVGVRGTDTQYF.

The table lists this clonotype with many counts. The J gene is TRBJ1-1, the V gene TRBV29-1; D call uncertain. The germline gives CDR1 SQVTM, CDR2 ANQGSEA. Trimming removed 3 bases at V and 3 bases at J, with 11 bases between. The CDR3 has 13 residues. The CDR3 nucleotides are TGCAGCGTTGACTCCCTGTCTGACACTGAAGCTTTCTTT. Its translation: CSVDSLSDTEAFF.

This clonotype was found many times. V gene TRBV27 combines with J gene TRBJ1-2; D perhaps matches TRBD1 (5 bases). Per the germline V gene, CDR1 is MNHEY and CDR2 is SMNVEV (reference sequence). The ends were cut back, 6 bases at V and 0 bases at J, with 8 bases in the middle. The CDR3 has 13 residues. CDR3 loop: CASSSTANYGYTF. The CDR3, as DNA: TGTGCCAGCAGCTCGACAGCTAACTATGGCTACACCTTC.

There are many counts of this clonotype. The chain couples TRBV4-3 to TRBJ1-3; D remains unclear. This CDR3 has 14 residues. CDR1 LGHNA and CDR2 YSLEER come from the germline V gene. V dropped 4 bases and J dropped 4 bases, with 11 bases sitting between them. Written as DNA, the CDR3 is TGCGCCAGCAGCCCTAGTGGAGGAGGAAACACCATATATTTT. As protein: CASSPSGGGNTIYF.

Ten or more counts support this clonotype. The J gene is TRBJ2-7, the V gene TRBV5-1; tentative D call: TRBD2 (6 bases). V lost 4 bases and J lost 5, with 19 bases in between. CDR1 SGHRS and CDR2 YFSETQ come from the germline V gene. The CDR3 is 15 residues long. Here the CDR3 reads CASSAGGRTVDEQYF. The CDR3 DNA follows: TGCGCCAGCAGCGCCGGGGGACGAACAGTGGACGAGCAGTACTTC.

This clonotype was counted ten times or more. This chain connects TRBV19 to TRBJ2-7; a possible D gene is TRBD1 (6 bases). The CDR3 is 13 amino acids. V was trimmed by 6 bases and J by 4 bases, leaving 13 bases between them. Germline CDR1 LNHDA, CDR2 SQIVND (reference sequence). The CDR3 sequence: CASSPTGMYEQYF. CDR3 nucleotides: TGTGCCAGTAGCCCAACAGGGATGTACGAGCAGTACTTC.

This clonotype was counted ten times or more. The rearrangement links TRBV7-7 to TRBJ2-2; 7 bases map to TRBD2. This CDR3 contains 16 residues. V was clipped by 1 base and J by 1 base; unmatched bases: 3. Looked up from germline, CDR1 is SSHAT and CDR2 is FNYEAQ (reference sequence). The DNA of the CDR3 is TGTGCCAGCAGCTTAGTCCGGGAGGAGAACACCGGGGAGCTGTTTTTT. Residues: CASSLVREENTGELFF.

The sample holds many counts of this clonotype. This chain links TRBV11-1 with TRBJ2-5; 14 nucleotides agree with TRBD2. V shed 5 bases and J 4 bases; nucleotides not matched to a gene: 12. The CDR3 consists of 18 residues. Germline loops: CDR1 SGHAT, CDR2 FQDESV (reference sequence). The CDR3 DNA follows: TGTGCCAGCAGCCAACCGGGACTAGCGGGAGAAGGCATAGAGACCCAGTACTTC. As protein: CASSQPGLAGEGIETQYF.

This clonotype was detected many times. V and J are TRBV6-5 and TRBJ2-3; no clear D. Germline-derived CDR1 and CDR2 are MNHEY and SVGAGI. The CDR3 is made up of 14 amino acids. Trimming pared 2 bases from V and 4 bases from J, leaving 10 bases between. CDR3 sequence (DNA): TGTGCCAGCAGTTACGGTCGTCGGCCAGATACGCAGTATTTT. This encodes CASSYGRRPDTQYF.

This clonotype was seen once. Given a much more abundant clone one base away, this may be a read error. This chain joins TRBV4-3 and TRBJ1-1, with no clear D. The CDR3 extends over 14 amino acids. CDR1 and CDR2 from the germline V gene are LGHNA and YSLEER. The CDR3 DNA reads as TGCGCCAGCAGCCCGAGTCAGGTGAACACTGAAGTTTTCTTT. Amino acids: CASSPSQVNTEVFF.

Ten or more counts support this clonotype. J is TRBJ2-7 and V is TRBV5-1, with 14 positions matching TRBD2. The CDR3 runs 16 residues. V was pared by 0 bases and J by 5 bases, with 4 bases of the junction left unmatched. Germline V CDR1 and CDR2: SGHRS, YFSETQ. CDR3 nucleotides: TGCGCCAGCAGCTTGGTTGGGACTAGCGGGAGTAACGAGCAGTACTTC. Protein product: CASSLVGTSGSNEQYF.

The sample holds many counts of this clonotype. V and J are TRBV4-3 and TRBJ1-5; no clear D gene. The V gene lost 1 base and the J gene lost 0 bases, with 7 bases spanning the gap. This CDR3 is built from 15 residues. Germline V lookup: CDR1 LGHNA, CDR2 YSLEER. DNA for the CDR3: TGCGCCAGCAGCCAAGCGGTCAGTAGCAATCAGCCCCAGCATTTT. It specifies CASSQAVSSNQPQHF.

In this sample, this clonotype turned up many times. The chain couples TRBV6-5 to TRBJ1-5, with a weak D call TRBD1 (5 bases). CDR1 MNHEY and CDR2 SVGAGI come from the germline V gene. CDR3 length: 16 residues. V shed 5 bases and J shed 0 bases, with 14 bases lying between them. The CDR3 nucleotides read TGTGCCAGCAGTCCTCAGGGTTGGGGTAGCAATCAGCCCCAGCATTTT. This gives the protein CASSPQGWGSNQPQHF.

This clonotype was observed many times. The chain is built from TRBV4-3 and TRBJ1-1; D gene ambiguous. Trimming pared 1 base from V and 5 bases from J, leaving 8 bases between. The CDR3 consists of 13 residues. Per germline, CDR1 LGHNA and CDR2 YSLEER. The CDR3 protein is CASSQVMRTEAFF. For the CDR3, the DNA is TGCGCCAGCAGCCAAGTAATGAGGACTGAAGCTTTCTTT.